What follows is one T cell receptor (beta chain) and its context. Its specificity is not known. Repertoires were generated with immunoSEQ multiplex PCR, while TCRdb's copy carries only in-frame clones and drops some. The sample contains 9,500 to 12,000 clones, almost 85% of which appear only once. This specimen belongs to a study of PD-1 blockade in classical Hodgkin lymphoma. Every patient had relapsed following autologous stem cell transplantation, and cohorts differed in brentuximab vedotin exposure. The study isolated CD8+ T cells from thawed PBMCs by magnetic negative selection. CDR1 SQVTM and CDR2 ANQGSEA come from the germline V gene. The CDR3 sequence is 17 residues long. The junction had 15 bases not matched to a gene; V was cut back by 8 bases and J by 0 bases. Overall study findings and caveats: Partial responders and progressors had significantly lower baseline TCR diversity. The CD4+ diversity rise by C4D1 was clearest in complete responders. Reported baseline diversity: healthy donors highest, relapsed/refractory patients lowest.

The receptor was derived from a human donor with classical Hodgkin lymphoma. This rearrangement joins TRBV29-1 to TRBJ2-3; 9 bases match TRBD1. Specimen: CD8+ T cells from blood, collected at baseline. Written as DNA, the CDR3 is TGCAGCACAGTCCGGGACAGGGAGTCCCTTAGCACAGATACGCAGTATTTT. Translated, it gives CSTVRDRESLSTDTQYF.